Given below is one TCR beta chain in context. This sample was included in a study of blood T cell repertoires in COVID-19. Sequencing used immunoSEQ multiplex PCR; TCRdb keeps in-frame clones, though not all of them. The repertoire has 160,000 or so clones, approximately 85% of them found once; the top ten carry over 5%. Sequencing was carried out using peripheral blood. This sequence originates from a woman aged 45-65 years with COVID-19, enrolled during active disease.

The CDR3 DNA reads TGTGCCAGCAGACGGGACAGGGTGAACACCGGGGAGCTGTTTTTT. Translated: CASRRDRVNTGELFF. V usage is TRBV6-5 and J usage is TRBJ2-2; TRBD1 matches 9 bases. Trimming removed 6 bases from V and 1 base from J; junction bases left unmatched: 3. This CDR3 is 15 amino acids long. Looked up from germline, CDR1 is MNHEY and CDR2 is SVGAGI.